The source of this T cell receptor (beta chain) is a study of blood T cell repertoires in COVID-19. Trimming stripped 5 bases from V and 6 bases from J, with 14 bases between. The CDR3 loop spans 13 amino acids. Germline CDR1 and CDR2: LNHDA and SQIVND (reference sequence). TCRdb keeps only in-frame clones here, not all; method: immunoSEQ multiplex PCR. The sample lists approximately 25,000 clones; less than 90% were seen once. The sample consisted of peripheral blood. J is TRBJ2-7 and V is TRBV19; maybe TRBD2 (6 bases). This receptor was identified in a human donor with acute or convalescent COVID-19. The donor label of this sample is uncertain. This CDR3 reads CASSSGVGGEQYF. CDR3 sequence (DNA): TGTGCCAGTAGTTCGGGGGTAGGAGGCGAGCAGTACTTC.